This TCR beta chain emerged from a study of blood T cell repertoires in COVID-19. Study background: The samples span acute and convalescent COVID-19 from the United States, Italy and Spain.

Authors' methods: Reference gene primer amplification yielded estimated nucleated cell counts. Assay: immunoSEQ multiplex PCR; the TCRdb copy retains only in-frame clones and omits some. V, J and clone size reflect that table, while D and trimming were determined from the DNA. The data hold approximately 69,000 clones, with almost 90% observed a single time. Trimming stripped 11 bases from V and 0 bases from J, with 17 bases between. CDR1 and CDR2 from the germline V gene are ENHRY and SYGVKD. The CDR3 is 14 amino acids. Sequences were obtained from peripheral blood. This sequence originates from a middle-aged man with acute or convalescent COVID-19. This chain connects TRBV10-3 to TRBJ2-7, with D tentatively TRBD1 (5 bases). In DNA, the CDR3 is TGTGCCGCCCAGGCAGGGATTAGCTCCTACGAGCAGTACTTC. Its translation is CAAQAGISSYEQYF.